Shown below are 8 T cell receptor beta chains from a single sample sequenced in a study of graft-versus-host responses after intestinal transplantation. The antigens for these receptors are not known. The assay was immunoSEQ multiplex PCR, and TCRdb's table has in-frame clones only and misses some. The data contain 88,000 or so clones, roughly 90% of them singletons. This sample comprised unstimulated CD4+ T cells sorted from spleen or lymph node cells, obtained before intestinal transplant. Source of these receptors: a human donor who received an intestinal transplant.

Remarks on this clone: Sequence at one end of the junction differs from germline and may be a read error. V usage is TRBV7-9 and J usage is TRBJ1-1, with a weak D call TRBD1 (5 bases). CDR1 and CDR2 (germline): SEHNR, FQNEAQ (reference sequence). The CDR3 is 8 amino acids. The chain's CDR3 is CASSSTAF. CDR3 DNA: TGTGCCAGCAGCTCGACAGCGTTT.

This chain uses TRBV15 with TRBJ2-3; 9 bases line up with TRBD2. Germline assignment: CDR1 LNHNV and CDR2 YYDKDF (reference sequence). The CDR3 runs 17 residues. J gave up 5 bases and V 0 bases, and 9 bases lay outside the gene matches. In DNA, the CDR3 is TGTGCCACCAGCAGAGATCGGATGCGGGGGGGGGTAGATACGCAGTATTTT. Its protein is CATSRDRMRGGVDTQYF.

Here the CDR3 reads CASSGQVLAKNIQYF. CDR3 sequence (DNA): TGCGCCAGCAGCGGACAGGTACTAGCCAAAAACATTCAGTACTTC. This rearrangement joins TRBV10-2 to TRBJ2-4; 7 bases agree with TRBD1. Germline CDR1 and CDR2: WSHSY and SAAADI. The CDR3 loop spans 15 amino acids. J gave up 0 bases and V 6 bases, and 5 bases lay outside the gene matches.

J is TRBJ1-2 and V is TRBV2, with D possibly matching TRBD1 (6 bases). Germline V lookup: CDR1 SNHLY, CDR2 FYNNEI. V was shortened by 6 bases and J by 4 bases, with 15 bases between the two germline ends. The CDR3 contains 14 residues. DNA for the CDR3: TGTGCCAGCAGGCTGTTGGGGGCCTCCTATGGCTACACCTTC. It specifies CASRLLGASYGYTF.

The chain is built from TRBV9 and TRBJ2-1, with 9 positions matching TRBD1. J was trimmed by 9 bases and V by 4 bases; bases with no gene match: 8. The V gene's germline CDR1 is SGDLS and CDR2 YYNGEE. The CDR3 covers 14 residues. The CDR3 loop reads CASSPRTGAGEQFF. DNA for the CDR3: TGTGCCAGCAGCCCCCGGACAGGGGCGGGTGAGCAGTTCTTC. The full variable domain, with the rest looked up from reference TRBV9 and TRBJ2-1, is DSGVTQTPKHLITATGQRVTLRCSPRSGDLSVYWYQQSLDQGLQFLIQYYNGEERAKGNILERFSAQQFPDLHSELNLSSLELGDSALYFCASSPRTGAGEQFFGPGTRLTVL.

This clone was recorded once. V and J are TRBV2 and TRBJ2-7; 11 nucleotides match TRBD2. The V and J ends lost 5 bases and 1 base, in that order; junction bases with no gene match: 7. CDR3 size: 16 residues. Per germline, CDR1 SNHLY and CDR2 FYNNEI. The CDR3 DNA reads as TGTGCCAGCAGTACGCCTAGCGGGGGGCTATCCTACGAGCAGTACTTC. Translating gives CASSTPSGGLSYEQYF.

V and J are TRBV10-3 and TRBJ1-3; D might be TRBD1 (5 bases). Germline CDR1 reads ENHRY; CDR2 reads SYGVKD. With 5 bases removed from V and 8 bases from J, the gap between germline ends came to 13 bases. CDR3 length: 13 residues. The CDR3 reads CAISPTLGDTIYF. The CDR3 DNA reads TGTGCCATCAGTCCGACTCTAGGGGACACCATATATTTT.

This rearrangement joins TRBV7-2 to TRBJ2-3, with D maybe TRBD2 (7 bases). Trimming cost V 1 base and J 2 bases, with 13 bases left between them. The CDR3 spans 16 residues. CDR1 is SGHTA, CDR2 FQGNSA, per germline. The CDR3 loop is CASSLGVGGDTDTQYF. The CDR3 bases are TGTGCCAGCAGCTTAGGAGTAGGGGGGGACACAGATACGCAGTATTTT.